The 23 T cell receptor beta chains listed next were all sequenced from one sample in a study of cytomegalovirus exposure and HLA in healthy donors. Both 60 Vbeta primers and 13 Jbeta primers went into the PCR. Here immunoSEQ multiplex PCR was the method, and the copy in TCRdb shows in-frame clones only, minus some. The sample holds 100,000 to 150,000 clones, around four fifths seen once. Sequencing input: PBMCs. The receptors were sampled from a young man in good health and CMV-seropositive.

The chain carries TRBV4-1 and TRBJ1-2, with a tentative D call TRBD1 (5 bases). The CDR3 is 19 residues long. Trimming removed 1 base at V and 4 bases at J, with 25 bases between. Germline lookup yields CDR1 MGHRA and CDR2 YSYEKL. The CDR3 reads CASSQGGPGRDRWGYGYTF. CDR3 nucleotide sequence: TGCGCCAGCAGCCAAGGGGGCCCCGGAAGAGACCGGTGGGGCTATGGCTACACCTTC.

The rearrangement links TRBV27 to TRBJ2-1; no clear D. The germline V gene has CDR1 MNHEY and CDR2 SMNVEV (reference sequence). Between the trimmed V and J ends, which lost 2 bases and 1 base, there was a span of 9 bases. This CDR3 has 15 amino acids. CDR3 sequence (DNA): TGTGCCAGCAGTTTAAGGAGCGCATCCTACAATGAGCAGTTCTTC. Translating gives CASSLRSASYNEQFF.

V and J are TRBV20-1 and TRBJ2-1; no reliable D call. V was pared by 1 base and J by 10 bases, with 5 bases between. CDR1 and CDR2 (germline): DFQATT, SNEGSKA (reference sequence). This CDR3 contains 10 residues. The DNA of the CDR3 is TGCAGTGCTAGAGCGAGGGAGCAGTTCTTC. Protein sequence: CSARAREQFF.

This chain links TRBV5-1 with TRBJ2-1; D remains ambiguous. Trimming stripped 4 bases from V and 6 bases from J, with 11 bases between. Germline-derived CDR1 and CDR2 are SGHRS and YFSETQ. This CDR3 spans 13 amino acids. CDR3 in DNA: TGCGCCAGCAGCGAACATGGCGGCAATGAGCAGTTCTTC. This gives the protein CASSEHGGNEQFF.

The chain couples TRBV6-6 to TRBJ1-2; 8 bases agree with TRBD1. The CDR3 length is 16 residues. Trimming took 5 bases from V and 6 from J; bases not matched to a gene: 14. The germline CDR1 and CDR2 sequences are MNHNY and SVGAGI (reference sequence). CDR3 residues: CASSPRSGQGADGYTF. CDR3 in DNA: TGTGCCAGCAGTCCCCGGAGTGGGCAGGGGGCGGATGGCTACACCTTC.

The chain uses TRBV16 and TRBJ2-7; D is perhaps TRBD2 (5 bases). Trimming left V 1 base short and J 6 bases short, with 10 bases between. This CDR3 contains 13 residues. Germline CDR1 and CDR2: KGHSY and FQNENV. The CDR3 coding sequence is TGTGCCAGCAGCCAATTTACGGGATCCGAGCAGTACTTC. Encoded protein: CASSQFTGSEQYF.

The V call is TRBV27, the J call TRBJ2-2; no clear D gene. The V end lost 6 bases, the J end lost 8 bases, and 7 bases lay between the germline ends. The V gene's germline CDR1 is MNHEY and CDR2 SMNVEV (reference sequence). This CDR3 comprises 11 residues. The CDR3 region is CASSDFGELFF. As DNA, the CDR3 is TGTGCCAGCAGCGACTTTGGGGAGCTGTTTTTT.

CDR3: CASRYSAGGRDEQFF. The CDR3 DNA reads TGTGCCAGCAGGTACTCAGCGGGGGGGCGGGATGAGCAGTTCTTC. V gene TRBV7-9 combines with J gene TRBJ2-1, with TRBD2 matching over 10 bases. CDR1 SEHNR and CDR2 FQNEAQ come from the germline V gene (reference sequence). The junction had 10 bases not matched to a gene; V was cut back by 6 bases and J by 8 bases. The CDR3 length is 15 residues. Complete variable domain (other parts from reference TRBV7-9 and TRBJ2-1): DTGVSQNPRHKITKRGQNVTFRCDPISEHNRLYWYRQTLGQGPEFLTYFQNEAQLEKSRLLSDRFSAERPKGSFSTLEIQRTEQGDSAMYLCASRYSAGGRDEQFFGPGTRLTVL.

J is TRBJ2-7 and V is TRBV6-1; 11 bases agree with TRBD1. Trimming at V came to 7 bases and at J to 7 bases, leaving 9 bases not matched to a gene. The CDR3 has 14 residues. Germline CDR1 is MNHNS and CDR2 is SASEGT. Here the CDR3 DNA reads TGTGCCAGCACCCTGGGACAGGGGGGGTATGAGCAGTACTTC. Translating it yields CASTLGQGGYEQYF.

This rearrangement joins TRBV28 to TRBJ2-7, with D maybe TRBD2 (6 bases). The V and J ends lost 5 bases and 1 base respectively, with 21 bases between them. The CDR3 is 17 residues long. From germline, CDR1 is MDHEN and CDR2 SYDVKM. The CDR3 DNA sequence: TGTGCCAGCAGTACCCCAGAGGCGGGGTATGGGTCCTACGAGCAGTACTTC. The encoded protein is CASSTPEAGYGSYEQYF.

CDR3 in amino acids: CASSLTGANYGYTF. The CDR3 nucleotides are TGTGCCAGCAGCTTAACAGGAGCTAACTATGGCTACACCTTC. The gene calls are TRBV7-9 and TRBJ1-2, with D tentatively TRBD1 (5 bases). The CDR3 is 14 residues long. The V end was cut by 2 bases, the J end by 0 bases, with 7 bases between. Germline CDR1 is SEHNR and CDR2 is FQNEAQ (reference sequence).

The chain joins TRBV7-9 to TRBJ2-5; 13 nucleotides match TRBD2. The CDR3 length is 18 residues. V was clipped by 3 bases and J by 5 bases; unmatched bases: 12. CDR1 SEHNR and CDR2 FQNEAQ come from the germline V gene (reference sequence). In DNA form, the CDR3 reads TGTGCCAGCAGCTTCGATCCCACTAGCGGGGGGGCCGGGGAGACCCAGTACTTC. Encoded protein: CASSFDPTSGGAGETQYF.

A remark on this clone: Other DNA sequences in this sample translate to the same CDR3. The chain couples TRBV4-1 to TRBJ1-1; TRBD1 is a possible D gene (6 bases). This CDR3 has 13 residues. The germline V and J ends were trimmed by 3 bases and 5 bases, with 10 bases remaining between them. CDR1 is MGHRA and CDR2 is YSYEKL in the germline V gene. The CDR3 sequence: CASSHPGETEAFF. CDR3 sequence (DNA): TGCGCCAGCAGCCATCCAGGGGAAACTGAAGCTTTCTTT.

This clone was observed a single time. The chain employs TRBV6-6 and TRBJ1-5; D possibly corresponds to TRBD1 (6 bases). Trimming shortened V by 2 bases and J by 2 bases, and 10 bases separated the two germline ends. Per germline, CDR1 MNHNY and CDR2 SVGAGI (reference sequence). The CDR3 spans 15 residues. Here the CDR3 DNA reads TGTGCCAGCAGTTACGACAGGTTCGGCAATCAGCCCCAGCATTTT. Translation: CASSYDRFGNQPQHF.

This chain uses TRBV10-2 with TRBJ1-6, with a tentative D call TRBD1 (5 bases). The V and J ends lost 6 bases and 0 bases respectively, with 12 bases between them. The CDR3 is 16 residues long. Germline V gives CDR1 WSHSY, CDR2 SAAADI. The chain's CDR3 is CASSSTASSYNSPLHF. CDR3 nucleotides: TGCGCCAGCAGCTCGACAGCTAGCTCCTATAATTCACCCCTCCACTTT.

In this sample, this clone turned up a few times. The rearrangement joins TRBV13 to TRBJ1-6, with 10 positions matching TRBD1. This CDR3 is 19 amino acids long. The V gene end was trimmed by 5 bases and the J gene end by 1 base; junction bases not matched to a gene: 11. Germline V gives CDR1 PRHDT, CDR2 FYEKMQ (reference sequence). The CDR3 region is CASSPAAGQGDSYNSPLHF. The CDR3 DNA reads TGTGCCAGCAGCCCCGCCGCCGGACAGGGGGATTCCTATAATTCACCCCTCCACTTT.

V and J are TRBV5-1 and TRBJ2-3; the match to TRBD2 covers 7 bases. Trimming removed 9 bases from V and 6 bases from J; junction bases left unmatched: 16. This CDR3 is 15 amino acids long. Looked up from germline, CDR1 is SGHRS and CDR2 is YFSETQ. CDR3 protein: CAMQPAGPTGDTQYF. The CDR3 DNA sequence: TGCGCCATGCAGCCAGCGGGGCCAACGGGGGATACGCAGTATTTT.

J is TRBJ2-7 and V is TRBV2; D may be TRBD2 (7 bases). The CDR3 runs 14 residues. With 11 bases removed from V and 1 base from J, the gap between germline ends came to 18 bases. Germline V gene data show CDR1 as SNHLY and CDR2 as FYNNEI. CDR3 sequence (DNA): TGTGCCGGGAGCCTGGCGGGGGCATCCTACGAGCAGTACTTC. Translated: CAGSLAGASYEQYF.

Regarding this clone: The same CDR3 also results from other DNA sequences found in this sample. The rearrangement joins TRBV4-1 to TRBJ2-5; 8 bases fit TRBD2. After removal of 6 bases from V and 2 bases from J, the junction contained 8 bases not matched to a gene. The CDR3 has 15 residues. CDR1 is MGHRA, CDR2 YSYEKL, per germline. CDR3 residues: CASSLQRGPQETQYF. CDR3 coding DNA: TGCGCCAGCAGTCTCCAGCGGGGGCCTCAAGAGACCCAGTACTTC.

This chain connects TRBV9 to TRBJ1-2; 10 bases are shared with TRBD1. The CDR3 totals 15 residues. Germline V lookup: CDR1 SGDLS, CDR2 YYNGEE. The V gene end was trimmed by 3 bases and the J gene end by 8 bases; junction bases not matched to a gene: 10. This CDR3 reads CASSARDRGPRGYTF. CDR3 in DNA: TGTGCCAGCAGCGCTCGGGACAGGGGTCCAAGAGGCTACACCTTC.

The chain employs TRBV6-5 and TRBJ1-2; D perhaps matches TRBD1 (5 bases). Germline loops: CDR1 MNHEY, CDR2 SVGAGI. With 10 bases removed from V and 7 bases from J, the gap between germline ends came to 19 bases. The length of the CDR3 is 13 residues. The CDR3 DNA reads TGTGCCACAGCTAACGGACATCGACTTGGCTACACCTTC. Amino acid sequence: CATANGHRLGYTF.

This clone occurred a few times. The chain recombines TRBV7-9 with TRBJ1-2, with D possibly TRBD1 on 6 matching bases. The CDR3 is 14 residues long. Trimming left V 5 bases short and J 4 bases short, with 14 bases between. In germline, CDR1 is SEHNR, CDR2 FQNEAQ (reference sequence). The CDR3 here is CASSTSGVGYGYTF. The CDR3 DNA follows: TGTGCCAGCAGCACCTCAGGGGTGGGCTATGGCTACACCTTC.

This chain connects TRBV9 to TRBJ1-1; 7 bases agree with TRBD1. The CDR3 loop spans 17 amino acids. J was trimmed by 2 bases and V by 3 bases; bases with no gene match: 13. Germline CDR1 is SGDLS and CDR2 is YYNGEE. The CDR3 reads CASSGGQTGWVNTEAFF. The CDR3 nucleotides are TGTGCCAGCAGCGGAGGGCAGACAGGGTGGGTTAACACTGAAGCTTTCTTT.